A single sample is the source of the 16 T cell receptor beta chains below, sequenced in a study of beta chain features in type 1 diabetes. Findings and limits, study-wide: All four CD4+ subsets of Type 1 diabetes patients contained TCRB CDR3s that were moderately but significantly shorter.

These TCRs' antigens remain unknown. Isolated RNA was reverse transcribed in full, so expressed TCRB transcripts were sequenced. Generated by immunoSEQ multiplex PCR, the TCRdb table keeps only in-frame clones and is missing some. The sample includes about 370,000 clones, around 9.6% of them seen just once. Sequencing was performed on central memory CD4+ T cells from blood. The receptors come from a man aged 30 to 45 with type 1 diabetes.

The chain couples TRBV2 to TRBJ2-7; 11 bases fit TRBD1. This CDR3 is 14 amino acids long. The ends lost 6 bases at V and 6 bases at J; junction bases unmatched: 7. Germline values: CDR1 SNHLY, CDR2 FYNNEI. CDR3 nucleotides: TGTGCCAGCAGATACCTGGGACAGGGGGTCGAGCAGTACTTC. Its translation is CASRYLGQGVEQYF.

The CDR3 region is CASSQNDRYNEQFF. CDR3 bases: TGTGCCAGTAGCCAAAACGACAGGTACAATGAGCAGTTCTTC. This chain joins TRBV19 and TRBJ2-1; possibly TRBD1 for D (6 bases). Looked up from germline, CDR1 is LNHDA and CDR2 is SQIVND (reference sequence). The CDR3 covers 14 residues. With 6 bases removed from V and 4 bases from J, the gap between germline ends came to 13 bases. Looking up the rest from reference TRBV19 and TRBJ2-1 gives the full variable domain: DGGITQSPKYLFRKEGQNVTLSCEQNLNHDAMYWYRQDPGQGLRLIYYSQIVNDFQKGDIAEGYSVSREKKESFPLTVTSAQKNPTAFYLCASSQNDRYNEQFFGPGTRLTVL.

This clone was observed a few times. The chain combines TRBV5-4 with TRBJ1-4, with TRBD1 as a possible D gene (6 bases). The CDR3 spans 16 residues. Germline lookup yields CDR1 SGHNT and CDR2 YYREEE (reference sequence). V shed 3 bases and J shed 5 bases, with 17 bases lying between them. CDR3 nucleotides: TGTGCCAGCAGCTCAAAAGGGGGTGCAGGAAATGAAAAACTGTTTTTT. Its protein is CASSSKGGAGNEKLFF.

The chain is built from TRBV18 and TRBJ2-5, with 9 bases that match TRBD1. V gave up 6 bases and J gave up 1 base; unmatched junction bases: 6. In germline, CDR1 is KGHSH, CDR2 LQKENI. CDR3 length equals 15 residues. CDR3 DNA sequence: TGTGCCAGCTCCGGACAGGGGTTGGCCCAAGAGACCCAGTACTTC. It specifies CASSGQGLAQETQYF.

In its sample, this clone was seen a few times. This sequence joins TRBV6-1 and TRBJ2-7; 11 nucleotides agree with TRBD2. V lost 5 bases to trimming and J lost 6 bases; unmatched junction nucleotides: 3. The CDR3 has 13 amino acids. Germline V gene data show CDR1 as MNHNS and CDR2 as SASEGT. CDR3 bases: TGTGCCAGCAGTCAACTAGCGGGAGTCGAGCAGTACTTC. Protein sequence: CASSQLAGVEQYF.

With respect to this clone: Within the sample, other DNA sequences also encode this same CDR3. The chain uses TRBV18 and TRBJ2-7; 8 nucleotides line up with TRBD2. The trim removed 2 bases at V and 0 bases at J, leaving 0 bases unmatched. Per the germline V gene, CDR1 is KGHSH and CDR2 is LQKENI. There are 14 residues in the CDR3. CDR3 residues: CASSPSGSSYEQYF. In nucleotides, the CDR3 is TGTGCCAGCTCACCAAGCGGGAGCTCCTACGAGCAGTACTTC.

This chain joins TRBV11-2 and TRBJ2-2, with D perhaps assigned TRBD1 or TRBD2 (6 bases each). Germline V gene sequence: CDR1 SGHAT, CDR2 FQNNGV. V was cut by 2 bases and J by 2 bases, with 15 bases left in between. CDR3 size: 17 residues. DNA for the CDR3: TGTGCCAGCAGCTTACGGCGTGGAGGGGGAAACACCGGGGAGCTGTTTTTT. Amino acids: CASSLRRGGGNTGELFF.

This clone was seen a few times. The V gene is TRBV6-6, the J gene TRBJ1-1; 7 bases agree with TRBD1. Germline trimming cut 9 bases from V and 1 base from J; bases unmatched to any gene: 8. The CDR3 totals 14 residues. Germline V gene sequence: CDR1 MNHNY, CDR2 SVGAGI (reference sequence). This CDR3 is CASTGTASNTEAFF. CDR3 bases: TGTGCCAGTACCGGGACAGCGTCGAACACTGAAGCTTTCTTT.

This clone was seen only a few times. The chain carries TRBV5-4 and TRBJ1-4; D is uncertain. V was clipped by 0 bases and J by 5 bases, with 5 bases between them. The CDR3 runs 13 residues. Germline lookup yields CDR1 SGHNT and CDR2 YYREEE (reference sequence). The CDR3 coding sequence is TGTGCCAGCAGCTTGGTAGGGAATGAAAAACTGTTTTTT. As protein: CASSLVGNEKLFF.

This clone was observed a few times. This sequence joins TRBV6-1 and TRBJ2-6; a weak D match, TRBD1 (6 bases). V was trimmed by 6 bases and J by 0 bases, leaving 9 bases between them. Germline CDR1 MNHNS, CDR2 SASEGT. The CDR3 spans 15 residues. CDR3 loop: CASRAGDSGANVLTF. CDR3 DNA: TGTGCCAGCAGAGCAGGGGACTCTGGGGCCAACGTCCTGACTTTC.

This chain connects TRBV6-5 to TRBJ2-6, with D possibly TRBD1 on 5 matching bases. The V and J ends lost 5 bases and 2 bases respectively, with 10 bases between them. The CDR3 has 15 residues. Per the germline V gene, CDR1 is MNHEY and CDR2 is SVGAGI. CDR3 nucleotide sequence: TGTGCCAGCAGTCCCACAGGAGCTGGGGCCAACGTCCTGACTTTC. Amino acids: CASSPTGAGANVLTF.

The V and J genes are TRBV5-1 and TRBJ2-7; D is unresolved. Germline V gene lookup returns CDR1 SGHRS and CDR2 YFSETQ. The CDR3 has 13 amino acids. The V and J ends lost 4 bases and 1 base respectively, with 9 bases between them. The DNA for the CDR3 is TGCGCCAGCAGCCGAGACGGATCCTACGAGCAGTACTTC. This codes for CASSRDGSYEQYF.

The chain recombines TRBV28 with TRBJ1-2, with 9 bases that match TRBD1. CDR3 length: 15 amino acids. Germline V CDR1 and CDR2: MDHEN, SYDVKM. V trimming: 5 bases; J trimming: 7 bases; junction bases outside the gene matches: 11. The CDR3 bases are TGTGCCAGCAGTCCCCCGGGACAGGGTTCTAGTGGCTACACCTTC. It yields the protein CASSPPGQGSSGYTF.

A few counts support this clone. In DNA form, the CDR3 reads TGTGCCAGCAGCCCCACCGCTGGGAACTATGGCTACACCTTC. It codes for CASSPTAGNYGYTF. The rearrangement links TRBV7-2 to TRBJ1-2; D is uncertain. V lost 5 bases and J lost 2, with 12 bases in between. Germline-derived CDR1 and CDR2 are SGHTA and FQGNSA. The CDR3 is 14 amino acids. The variable domain in full, with the rest retrieved from reference TRBV7-2 and TRBJ1-2, is GAGVSQSPSNKVTEKGKDVELRCDPISGHTALYWYRQSLGQGLEFLIYFQGNSAPDKSGLPSDRFSAERTGGSVSTLTIQRTQQEDSAVYLCASSPTAGNYGYTFGSGTRLTVV.

The chain uses TRBV29-1 and TRBJ2-1; D unresolved. Trimming shortened V by 3 bases and J by 5 bases, and 2 bases separated the two germline ends. The CDR3 loop spans 10 amino acids. CDR1 and CDR2 (germline): SQVTM, ANQGSEA. The CDR3 loop is CSVDDNEQFF. CDR3 coding DNA: TGCAGCGTTGACGACAATGAGCAGTTCTTC.

This chain links TRBV4-1 with TRBJ1-4; 7 nucleotides match TRBD1. This CDR3 spans 16 amino acids. Germline values: CDR1 MGHRA, CDR2 YSYEKL. V shed 6 bases, J shed 5 bases, and the junction held 12 bases outside the gene matches. CDR3 coding DNA: TGCGCCAGCAGTGCAACTTGGGGGACAGAGAATGAAAAACTGTTTTTT. Residues: CASSATWGTENEKLFF.